This T cell receptor beta chain was profiled in a study of spatial heterogeneity in lung cancer. The study's findings and limits: Mutation counts in tumors were tracked by counts of expanded intratumoral alpha and beta TCRs.

Germline CDR1 is SEHNR and CDR2 is FQNEAQ (reference sequence). This CDR3 spans 14 amino acids. V was shortened by 1 base and J by 0 bases, with 5 bases between the two germline ends. This clonotype is medium-sized within its sample. Its antigen is still unknown. TCRdb reprocessed the 5' RACE reads via MiXCR and lists one record per CDR3 protein. The sample has some 1,600 distinct CDR3 sequences; roughly 9.3% are singletons. Time point of the sample: sample taken at primary tumor resection. The rearrangement links TRBV7-9 to TRBJ2-3; D remains ambiguous. The source was lung tumor tissue, collected at surgery. The sequence derives from a male donor with early-stage non-small cell lung cancer. Here the CDR3 DNA reads TGTGCCAGCAGCTTAGGGCGGAGCACAGATACGCAGTATTTT. Residues: CASSLGRSTDTQYF.